The 22 T cell receptor beta chains below all came from one sample that was sequenced in a study of cytomegalovirus exposure and HLA in healthy donors. Method: immunoSEQ multiplex PCR; TCRdb's copy keeps in-frame clones and lacks some. The sample lists more than 95,000 clones, 86% occurring once. The sequenced sample consisted of PBMCs. These receptors all come from a woman under 30 in good health and CMV-seropositive.

This chain connects TRBV5-1 to TRBJ2-2, with D perhaps matching TRBD2 (5 bases). This CDR3 has 15 residues. Germline lookup yields CDR1 SGHRS and CDR2 YFSETQ. With 5 bases removed from V and 0 bases from J, the gap between germline ends came to 11 bases. Here the CDR3 DNA reads TGCGCCAGCAGTCCGGAGGCCTCGAACACCGGGGAGCTGTTTTTT. It codes for CASSPEASNTGELFF.

The genes are TRBV25-1 and TRBJ2-3; tentatively, D is TRBD1 (6 bases). The germline CDR1 and CDR2 sequences are MGHDK and SYGVNS. The CDR3 has 12 amino acids. Trimming stripped 4 bases from V and 5 bases from J, with 7 bases between. The CDR3 reads CASSVGGDTQYF. The CDR3 DNA reads TGTGCCAGCAGTGTAGGGGGAGATACGCAGTATTTT.

The V call is TRBV6-5, the J call TRBJ1-6; D remains ambiguous. The CDR3 length is 13 residues. V was pared by 4 bases and J by 7 bases, with 8 bases between. The germline gives CDR1 MNHEY, CDR2 SVGAGI. This CDR3 reads CASSFLMNSPLHF. The CDR3 bases are TGTGCCAGCAGTTTTCTAATGAATTCACCCCTCCACTTT.

The CDR3 DNA reads as TGTGCCAGCATCCTCGGACTGTCGAACACTGAAGCTTTCTTT. It yields the protein CASILGLSNTEAFF. This chain links TRBV6-1 with TRBJ1-1; D unresolved. Germline-derived CDR1 and CDR2 are MNHNS and SASEGT. The CDR3 runs to 14 residues. V lost 7 bases and J 1 base, leaving 13 bases between the germline ends.

This clone was detected only once. The chain links TRBV7-9 to TRBJ2-3, with D possibly TRBD1 on 5 matching bases. Between the trimmed V and J ends, which lost 4 bases and 4 bases, there was a span of 15 bases. The germline V gene has CDR1 SEHNR and CDR2 FQNEAQ (reference sequence). The CDR3 totals 15 residues. CDR3 residues: CASSSPAREPDTQYF. CDR3 nucleotides: TGTGCCAGCAGCTCCCCTGCCAGGGAACCAGATACGCAGTATTTT.

The chain employs TRBV4-1 and TRBJ2-7; D may be TRBD1 (6 bases). The germline V gene encodes CDR1 MGHRA and CDR2 YSYEKL. The CDR3 sequence is 15 residues long. The V gene lost 1 base and the J gene lost 4 bases, with 14 bases spanning the gap. In nucleotides, the CDR3 is TGCGCCAGCAGCCAAGTCCTGACAGGCCCGTACGAGCAGTACTTC. It codes for CASSQVLTGPYEQYF.

This clone was seen only a few times. The chain links TRBV11-3 to TRBJ2-7; maybe TRBD1 (5 bases). V gave up 3 bases and J gave up 0 bases, with 12 bases separating them. This CDR3 is built from 15 residues. CDR1 is SGHNT and CDR2 is YENEEA in the germline V gene. The CDR3 region has the DNA TGTGCCAGCAGCTTTGGGGCGAGCCCCTCCTACGAGCAGTACTTC. It translates to CASSFGASPSYEQYF.

The rearrangement joins TRBV6-1 to TRBJ1-6; 7 nucleotides align to TRBD1. Germline lookup yields CDR1 MNHNS and CDR2 SASEGT. The CDR3 runs to 15 residues. Trimming at V came to 2 bases and at J to 7 bases, leaving 5 bases not matched to a gene. In nucleotides, the CDR3 is TGTGCCAGCAGTGAAAGGGACAGCCCCAATTCACCCCTCCACTTT. Translation: CASSERDSPNSPLHF.

This clone was seen a single time. This chain's CDR3 is CASSIVGGSYEQYF. Written as DNA, the CDR3 is TGTGCCAGTAGTATAGTCGGCGGATCCTACGAGCAGTACTTC. The chain recombines TRBV19 with TRBJ2-7; D remains unclear. CDR1 is LNHDA, CDR2 SQIVND, per germline (reference sequence). The V and J ends lost 1 base and 1 base respectively, with 8 bases between them. The CDR3 has 14 amino acids.

This chain links TRBV19 with TRBJ2-7, with D maybe TRBD1 (6 bases). Germline V lookup: CDR1 LNHDA, CDR2 SQIVND (reference sequence). This CDR3 region has 14 residues. The V end was cut by 4 bases, the J end by 2 bases, with 12 bases between. The CDR3 here is CASSTDRGTYEQYF. The CDR3 nucleotides are TGTGCCAGTAGTACGGACAGAGGAACCTACGAGCAGTACTTC.

The chain couples TRBV5-4 to TRBJ2-2; D is perhaps TRBD2 (6 bases). The CDR3 length is 14 residues. Germline CDR1 SGHNT, CDR2 YYREEE (reference sequence). V was pared by 2 bases and J by 4 bases, with 9 bases between. CDR3 amino acids: CASSLGGVTGELFF. CDR3 nucleotides: TGTGCCAGCAGCTTAGGAGGGGTCACCGGGGAGCTGTTTTTT.

This clone has just a few counts. V usage is TRBV19 and J usage is TRBJ1-1; D is perhaps TRBD1 (5 bases). CDR3 size: 15 residues. Per the germline V gene, CDR1 is LNHDA and CDR2 is SQIVND (reference sequence). The ends were cut back, 2 bases at V and 4 bases at J, with 14 bases in the middle. CDR3 DNA: TGTGCCAGTAGTATACAGACAAGCGGGGGCACTGAAGCTTTCTTT. Translated, it gives CASSIQTSGGTEAFF.

This CDR3 reads CASSLRRNDEQYF. DNA of the CDR3: TGTGCCAGCAGTTTGCGCCGAAACGACGAGCAGTACTTC. The chain carries TRBV27 and TRBJ2-7, with D unresolved. With 3 bases removed from V and 5 bases from J, the gap between germline ends came to 11 bases. Germline lookup yields CDR1 MNHEY and CDR2 SMNVEV (reference sequence). The CDR3 is 13 residues long.

In its sample, this clone was seen a few times. V gene TRBV6-1 combines with J gene TRBJ2-7; 10 nucleotides align to TRBD1. Germline assignment: CDR1 MNHNS and CDR2 SASEGT. V was clipped by 3 bases and J by 6 bases; unmatched bases: 17. CDR3 size: 18 residues. The chain's CDR3 is CASSEGNTPGQGTGEQYF. In DNA, the CDR3 is TGTGCCAGCAGTGAGGGCAATACTCCGGGACAGGGGACTGGCGAGCAGTACTTC.

Only a few counts were recorded for this clone. CDR3 in amino acids: CAIVGADRLYSNQPQHF. The CDR3 DNA sequence: TGTGCCATCGTCGGAGCGGACAGACTCTATAGCAATCAGCCCCAGCATTTT. J is TRBJ1-5 and V is TRBV10-3; weak D call: TRBD1 (6 bases). Germline V gene data show CDR1 as ENHRY and CDR2 as SYGVKD. V shed 8 bases and J shed 0 bases, with 20 bases lying between them. This CDR3 contains 17 residues.

The CDR3: CASSLIRTSGGTDTQYF. CDR3 nucleotides: TGTGCCAGCAGTCTTATCCGGACTAGCGGGGGAACAGATACGCAGTATTTT. This sequence joins TRBV27 and TRBJ2-3; the match to TRBD2 covers 13 bases. Trimming took 5 bases from V and 3 from J; bases not matched to a gene: 8. Germline V gene sequence: CDR1 MNHEY, CDR2 SMNVEV (reference sequence). This CDR3 is 17 amino acids long.

This clone was observed a few times. The chain joins TRBV5-4 to TRBJ1-2; TRBD1 matches at 8 bases. V dropped 4 bases and J dropped 7; count of bases not matched to a gene: 3. CDR3 length equals 12 residues. Germline CDR1 reads SGHNT; CDR2 reads YYREEE (reference sequence). This CDR3 reads CASSLGQGGYTF. The CDR3 region has the DNA TGTGCCAGCAGCCTCGGACAGGGTGGCTACACCTTC.

The J gene is TRBJ2-3, the V gene TRBV28, with 7 bases fitting TRBD1. Germline trimming cut 3 bases from V and 3 bases from J; bases unmatched to any gene: 15. CDR1 and CDR2 from the germline V gene are MDHEN and SYDVKM. CDR3 length: 18 amino acids. CDR3 sequence: CASSFPRFRTGSTDTQYF. The CDR3 DNA sequence: TGTGCCAGCAGTTTCCCGCGTTTTCGGACAGGTTCAACAGATACGCAGTATTTT.

Details on this clone: The junction differs from germline at one of its ends, possibly a read error. The chain has TRBV6-4 and TRBJ2-3; possibly TRBD2 for D (5 bases). Germline loops: CDR1 MRHNA, CDR2 SNTAGT. CDR3 size: 13 residues. The CDR3, as DNA: TGTGCCAGCAGTGAGGGGAGCACGGATACGCAGTATTTT. Its translation: CASSEGSTDTQYF.

The chain combines TRBV2 with TRBJ2-1, with D unclear. In germline, CDR1 is SNHLY, CDR2 FYNNEI. The CDR3 is 12 residues long. V shed 5 bases and J shed 6 bases, with 8 bases lying between them. CDR3 coding DNA: TGTGCCAGCAGTCGTCAGATCAATGAGCAGTTCTTC. Translating it yields CASSRQINEQFF.

V gene TRBV7-3 combines with J gene TRBJ1-1; 8 positions agree with TRBD1. Germline V lookup: CDR1 SGHTA, CDR2 FQGTGA. Trimming cost V 5 bases and J 5 bases; bases outside gene matches: 7. This CDR3 comprises 14 residues. The CDR3 DNA reads TGTGCCAGCAGCACGACAGGGGTGAGGACTGAAGCTTTCTTT. Its protein is CASSTTGVRTEAFF.

The chain carries TRBV11-2 and TRBJ2-5; the D gene is possibly TRBD1 (6 bases). V lost 3 bases, J lost 6 bases, and 17 bases lay in between. This CDR3 region has 15 residues. Germline V gene lookup returns CDR1 SGHAT and CDR2 FQNNGV. This CDR3 is CASSFTRDIGQTQYF. CDR3 nucleotides: TGTGCCAGCAGCTTCACCCGGGACATCGGACAGACCCAGTACTTC.